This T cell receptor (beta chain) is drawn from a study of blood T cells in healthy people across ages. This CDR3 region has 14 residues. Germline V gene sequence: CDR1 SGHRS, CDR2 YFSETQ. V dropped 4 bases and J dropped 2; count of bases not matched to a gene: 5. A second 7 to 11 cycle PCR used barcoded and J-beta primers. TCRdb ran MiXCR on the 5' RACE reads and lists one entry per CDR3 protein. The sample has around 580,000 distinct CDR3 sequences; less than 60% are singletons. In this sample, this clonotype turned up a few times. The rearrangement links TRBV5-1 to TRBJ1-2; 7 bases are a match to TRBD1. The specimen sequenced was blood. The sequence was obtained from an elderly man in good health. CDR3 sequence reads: CASSAGQLNYGYTF. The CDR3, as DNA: TGCGCCAGCAGCGCGGGACAGCTCAACTATGGCTACACCTTC.